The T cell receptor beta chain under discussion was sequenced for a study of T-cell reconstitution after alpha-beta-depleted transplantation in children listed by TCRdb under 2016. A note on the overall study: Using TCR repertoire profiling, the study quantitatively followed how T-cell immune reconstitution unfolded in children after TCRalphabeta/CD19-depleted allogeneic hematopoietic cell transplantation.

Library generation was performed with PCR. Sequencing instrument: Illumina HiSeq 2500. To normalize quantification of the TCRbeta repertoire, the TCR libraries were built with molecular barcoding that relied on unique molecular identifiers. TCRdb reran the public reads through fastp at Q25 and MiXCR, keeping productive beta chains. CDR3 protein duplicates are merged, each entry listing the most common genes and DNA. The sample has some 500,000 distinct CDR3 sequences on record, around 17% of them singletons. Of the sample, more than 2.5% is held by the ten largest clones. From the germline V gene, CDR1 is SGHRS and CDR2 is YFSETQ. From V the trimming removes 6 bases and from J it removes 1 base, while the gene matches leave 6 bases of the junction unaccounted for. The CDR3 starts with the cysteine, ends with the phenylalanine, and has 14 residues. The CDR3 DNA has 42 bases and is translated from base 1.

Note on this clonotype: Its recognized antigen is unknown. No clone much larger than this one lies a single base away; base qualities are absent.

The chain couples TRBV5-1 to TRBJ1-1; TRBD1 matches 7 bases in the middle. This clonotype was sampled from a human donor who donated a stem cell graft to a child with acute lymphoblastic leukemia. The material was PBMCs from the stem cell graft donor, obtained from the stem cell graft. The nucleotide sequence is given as TGCGCCAGCAAGACAGGGTCGGCGAACACTGAAGCTTTCTTT. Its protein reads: CASKTGSANTEAFF. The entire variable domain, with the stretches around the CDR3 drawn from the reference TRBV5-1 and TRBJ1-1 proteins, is KAGVTQTPRYLIKTRGQQVTLSCSPISGHRSVSWYQQTPGQGLQFLFEYFSETQRNKGNFPGRFSGRQFSNSRSEMNVSTLELGDSALYLCASKTGSANTEAFFGQGTRLTVV.